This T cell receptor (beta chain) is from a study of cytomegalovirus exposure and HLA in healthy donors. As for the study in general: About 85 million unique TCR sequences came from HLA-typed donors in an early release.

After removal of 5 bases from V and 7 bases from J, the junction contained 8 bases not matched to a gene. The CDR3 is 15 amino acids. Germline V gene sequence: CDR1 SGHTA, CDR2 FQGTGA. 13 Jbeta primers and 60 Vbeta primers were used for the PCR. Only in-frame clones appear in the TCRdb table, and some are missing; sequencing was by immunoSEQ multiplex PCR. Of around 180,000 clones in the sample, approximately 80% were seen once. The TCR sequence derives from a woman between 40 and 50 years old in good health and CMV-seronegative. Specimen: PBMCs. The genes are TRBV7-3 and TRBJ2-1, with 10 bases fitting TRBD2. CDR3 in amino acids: CASSALAGDVNEQFF. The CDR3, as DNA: TGTGCCAGCAGCGCTCTAGCGGGAGATGTTAATGAGCAGTTCTTC.